This T cell receptor beta chain was identified in a study of control samples from healthy donors and cancer patients (dated by TCRdb to the early 2020s). Library generation was performed with the immunoSEQ multiplex PCR assay. TCRdb obtained this table from immuneACCESS and retained in-frame rearrangements with V and J assigned. These tables miss some clones; where compared with another copy, unresolved V genes account for less than half of the shortfall, and the remainder is unexplained. The sample table lists roughly 84,000 clones, 75% to 90% of them with a count of one. Together, the top ten hold roughly 6.7% of the sample. CDR1 and CDR2 were assigned from the germline V gene as SGHVS and FQNEAQ. The CDR3, from cysteine to phenylalanine, totals 14 residues. The only DNA kept is the CDR3, 42 bases in frame from the first base. Relative to germline, V is 5 bases shorter and J is 6 bases shorter, with 16 bases between their ends.

Comment on this clone: It lacks a known antigen. Qualities for individual bases were not recorded, and no much larger clone is one base off.

The TCR was taken from a man in his fifties in good health. The sequencing sample was made of blood. Recombination linked TRBV7-8 to TRBJ1-2; tentative D gene TRBD1, with 5 bases matching. The DNA sequence is given as TGTGCCAGCAGCCAACCGGGAGAAGGGGATGGCTACACCTTC. This yields the protein CASSQPGEGDGYTF.